These T cell receptor beta chains were read from a single sample in a study of graft-versus-host responses after intestinal transplantation. Clones were read by immunoSEQ multiplex PCR, and TCRdb kept only the in-frame ones, dropping some. The profile shows 6,500 to 9,500 clones, around 92% of them singletons. The input for sequencing was PBMCs, taken around 30 days after intestinal transplant. The receptors derive from a human patient who received an intestinal transplant, so some T cells may come from the graft donor. Both conserved end residues are part of each CDR3. The D gene is left open where the match is weak. Clone size, where shown, is once, few, many, or a class for clones that have expanded.

J gene | D gene | V gene | clone size | CDR3 DNA | CDR3 protein
TRBJ2-2 | . | TRBV18 | . | TGTGCCAGCTCACCAGGGGGAGATCCCGGGGAGCTGTTTTTT | CASSPGGDPGELFF
TRBJ2-7 | TRBD1 | TRBV7-6 | . | TGTGCCAGCAGTTGGGACAGGCCCTACGAGCAGTACTTC | CASSWDRPYEQYF
TRBJ2-1 | . | TRBV7-9 | . | TGTGCCAGCAGCTTAAGTCTTTCAGCGGATGAGCAGTTCTTC | CASSLSLSADEQFF
TRBJ2-1 | . | TRBV7-8 | . | TGTGCCAGCAGCCAGACACGTGGGGCGAGCTCCTACAATGAGCAGTTCTTC | CASSQTRGASSYNEQFF
TRBJ1-1 | TRBD1 | TRBV7-3 | . | TGTGCCAGCAGCCTGGACAGGGATATGAACACTGAAGCTTTCTTT | CASSLDRDMNTEAFF
TRBJ2-1 | TRBD1 | TRBV6-4 | few | TGTGCCAGCAGTGCCAATTCGGGACAGGGATCCGATGAGCAGTTCTTC | CASSANSGQGSDEQFF
TRBJ1-3 | TRBD1 | TRBV27 | . | TGTGCCAGCTGGACAGGGTCGGGAAACACCATATATTTT | CASWTGSGNTIYF
TRBJ1-2 | TRBD1 | TRBV4-1 | . | TGCGCCAGCAGCCAAGATTTAGGACAGGGAACCTATGGCTACACCTTC | CASSQDLGQGTYGYTF
TRBJ1-1 | . | TRBV4-1 | . | TGCGCCAGCAGCCCCGGGAGAATGGCCGTGAACACTGAAGCTTTCTTT | CASSPGRMAVNTEAFF
TRBJ2-5 | TRBD1 | TRBV11-1 | . | TGTGCCAGCAGCTTAGAGTTGACAGGGGGCTTGGAGACCCAGTACTTC | CASSLELTGGLETQYF
TRBJ1-4 | TRBD1 | TRBV7-2 | . | TGTGCCAGCAGCTCCAGCCGGACAGGGTTGCTGTTTTTT | CASSSSRTGLLFF
TRBJ2-6 | . | TRBV4-1 | . | TGCGCCAGCAGCCAAGGTGGGGCCAACGTCCTGACTTTC | CASSQGGANVLTF
TRBJ2-2 | TRBD1 | TRBV2 | . | TGTGCCAGCAGTGAACCAGACAGGGGGGGACCCGGGGAGCTGTTTTTT | CASSEPDRGGPGELFF
TRBJ2-7 | . | TRBV5-6 | . | TGTGCCAGCAGCCCACCCCCTGACGGCTTTGTTACCTACGAGCAGTACTTC | CASSPPPDGFVTYEQYF
TRBJ1-2 | TRBD1 | TRBV6-6 | . | TGTGCCAGCACCTCCGGGACAGGGTTCCCCTATGGCTACACCTTC | CASTSGTGFPYGYTF
TRBJ2-1 | . | TRBV7-2 | . | TGTGCCAGCAGCTTAGCGTGGCTTGGCGGGGACAATGAGCAGTTCTTC | CASSLAWLGGDNEQFF
TRBJ2-2 | . | TRBV25-1 | . | TGTGCCAGCAGTGAACCCGACACCACCGGGGAGCTGTTTTTT | CASSEPDTTGELFF
TRBJ2-7 | . | TRBV6-4 | . | TGTGCCAGCAGTTACTCGATGACAGTGGAGACCTACGAGCAGTACTTC | CASSYSMTVETYEQYF
TRBJ1-5 | . | TRBV4-1 | few | TGCGCCAGCAGCCAAGGGCATAGCAATCAGCCCCAGCATTTT | CASSQGHSNQPQHF
TRBJ1-2 | . | TRBV2 | . | TGTGCCAGCAGTGTGGCCGGAAAGACCTATGGCTACACCTTC | CASSVAGKTYGYTF
TRBJ1-2 | . | TRBV30 | once | TGTGCCTGGAGTGGTAAGGGAAACTATGGCTACACCTTC | CAWSGKGNYGYTF
TRBJ2-3 | . | TRBV6-4 | . | TGTGCCAGCAGTGAAGGAGGATCGACAGATACGCAGTATTTT | CASSEGGSTDTQYF
TRBJ1-3 | . | TRBV2 | . | TGTGCCAGCGACGGAAACACCATATATTTT | CASDGNTIYF
TRBJ1-1 | . | TRBV5-6 | . | TGTGCCACCCAACATTTTATGTTCATTGGCACTGAAGCTTTCTTT | CATQHFMFIGTEAFF
TRBJ1-1 | TRBD1 | TRBV6-4 | . | TGTGCCAGCAGCACAGGGGACCCTAGCACTGAAGCTTTCTTT | CASSTGDPSTEAFF
TRBJ1-2 | . | TRBV5-2 | once | TGTGCCAGCAGCCAAGGTTTAATTTGGGGTGACTACACCTTC | CASSQGLIWGDYTF
TRBJ2-2 | . | TRBV7-2 | . | TGTGCCAGCAGCTTATGGACGTCGACCGGGGAGCTGTTTTTT | CASSLWTSTGELFF
TRBJ1-1 | . | TRBV5-1 | . | TGCGCCAGCAGAGTGGAAGGGGCGACTTTCTTT | CASRVEGATFF
TRBJ2-1 | . | TRBV25-1 | . | TGTGCCAGCAGTGAAGCTAGCGATGAGCAGTTCTTC | CASSEASDEQFF
TRBJ2-1 | . | TRBV2 | . | TGTGCCAGCAGTTCACTGGGGACCCAGGGGATCGATGAGCAGTTCTTC | CASSSLGTQGIDEQFF
TRBJ1-1 | . | TRBV1 | once | TGCACCAGCAGCCAAGGGGGCGCGGCGAACACTGAAGCTTTCTTT | CTSSQGGAANTEAFF
TRBJ2-2 | . | TRBV18 | . | TGTGCCAGCTCACCACCTACGAACACCGGGGAGCTGTTTTTT | CASSPPTNTGELFF
TRBJ2-5 | TRBD2 | TRBV5-5 | few | TGTGCCAGCAGCTTGAGTAGCGGGGGGTACCAAGAGACCCAGTACTTC | CASSLSSGGYQETQYF
TRBJ1-2 | . | TRBV27 | . | TGTGCCAGCAGTTGGGACATCTATGGCTACACCTTC | CASSWDIYGYTF
TRBJ2-1 | . | TRBV7-3 | . | TGTGCCAGCAGCTTAGGAGGAGGGGACAATGAGCAGTTCTTC | CASSLGGGDNEQFF
TRBJ1-1 | . | TRBV4-1 | . | TGCGCCAGCAGTGGAGATAGGTACGGCCTTGAAGCTTTCTTT | CASSGDRYGLEAFF
TRBJ1-1 | TRBD1 | TRBV4-1 | . | TGCGCCAGCAGCCCCCTGACAGGGCCAAACACTGAAGCTTTCTTT | CASSPLTGPNTEAFF
TRBJ2-1 | TRBD2 | TRBV7-7 | once | TGTGCCAGCAGCTTAGGAGTTAGCGGGGGGTTTGGTTTCAATGAGCAGTTCTTC | CASSLGVSGGFGFNEQFF
TRBJ2-3 | . | TRBV5-6 | . | TGTGCCAGCAGCTTGGCAGGGGTGACAGATACGCAGTATTTT | CASSLAGVTDTQYF
TRBJ2-7 | TRBD2 | TRBV11-3 | once | TGTGCCAGCAGCTTGTTAGCGGGGGGGAGCTCCTACGAGCAGTACTTC | CASSLLAGGSSYEQYF
TRBJ1-1 | . | TRBV18 | . | TGTGCCAGCTCACCAAAAAGCGATATTCCTGAAGCTTTCTTT | CASSPKSDIPEAFF
TRBJ2-6 | TRBD1 | TRBV5-6 | . | TGTGCCAGCAGCTTGGGGGACAGGGTCTCTGGGGCCAACGTCCTGACTTTC | CASSLGDRVSGANVLTF
TRBJ1-2 | . | TRBV6-1 | . | TGTGCCAGCAGCATCATCTATGGCTACACCTTC | CASSIIYGYTF
TRBJ1-2 | . | TRBV27 | . | TGTGCCAGCAGTCTAAGACATCTGGCTCTATCAGGCTATGGCTACACCTTC | CASSLRHLALSGYGYTF
TRBJ2-4 | . | TRBV29-1 | once | TGCAGCGTGGGAGAGGGGGCCAAAAACATTCAGTACTTC | CSVGEGAKNIQYF
TRBJ2-5 | . | TRBV4-1 | . | TGCGCCAGCAGCCAAGACTTTTTAGAGGATACGCCCGGGACCCAGTACTTC | CASSQDFLEDTPGTQYF
TRBJ2-4 | . | TRBV21-1 | . | TGTGCCAGCAGCAAAGAGGCGGTAGGGGGGGTCGAAGCCAAAAACATTCAGTACTTC | CASSKEAVGGVEAKNIQYF
TRBJ2-1 | . | TRBV27 | . | TGTGCCAGCAGCCTTACCCCCAGCGGGCCACTAATCAATGAGCAGTTCTTC | CASSLTPSGPLINEQFF
TRBJ2-2 | . | TRBV10-2 | . | TGCGCCAGCAGCAGCACCCCTCCCGGGGGCCGGACCGGGGAGCTGTTTTTT | CASSSTPPGGRTGELFF
TRBJ1-4 | . | TRBV4-1 | once | TGCGCCAGCAGCCAAAGTCCCCAAACTAGGGCTAATGAAAAACTGTTTTTT | CASSQSPQTRANEKLFF